The present TCR beta chain was sequenced within a study of cytotoxic CD8 clonotypes in ibrutinib-treated CLL. Broader study findings: Ibrutinib response saw clonality rise, and progression saw it return toward baseline. Shared public clonotypes were rare, and on treatment they either got smaller or stayed the same.

Comment on this clone: Antigen specificity is unknown.

For TCR beta libraries, approximately 2 micrograms of genomic DNA were obtained from cryopreserved PBMCs. The method was immunoSEQ multiplex PCR; TCRdb's version includes in-frame clones alone and lacks a portion of them. The table includes some 140,000 clones, less than 95% detected once. The germline CDR1 and CDR2 sequences are SGHTA and FQGTGA. J lost 3 bases, V lost 3 bases, and 6 bases had no gene match. This CDR3 is 15 amino acids long. The chain combines TRBV7-3 with TRBJ2-3; 7 nucleotides align to TRBD1. Specimen: PBMCs, collected after 12 months of ibrutinib treatment. The TCR was taken from a human donor with chronic lymphocytic leukemia. The CDR3 DNA follows: TGTGCCAGCAGCTTCGTACAGGGGTTAACAGATACGCAGTATTTT. Its protein product is CASSFVQGLTDTQYF.